This entry concerns a single T cell receptor (beta chain). This sample was taken from a study of blood T cell repertoires in COVID-19. Study in general: Sites across the United States, Italy and Spain contributed samples from acute and convalescent COVID-19. Nucleic acid was either cDNA or gDNA, and it came from T cells, B-cell-depleted T cells, or PBMCs.

This CDR3 comprises 14 residues. V gave up 2 bases and J gave up 8 bases, with 13 bases separating them. Germline lookup yields CDR1 SNHLY and CDR2 FYNNEI. Study processing details: The authors estimated nucleated cell counts from reference gene primer amplification. Repertoires were generated with immunoSEQ multiplex PCR, while TCRdb's copy carries only in-frame clones and drops some. V and J calls and clone size come straight from that table; D and trimming were deduced from the DNA. Found here are 150,000 to 200,000 clones, about 93% of them singletons; the top ten hold approximately 0.56%. Sequenced input: peripheral blood. The J gene is TRBJ2-1, the V gene TRBV2; perhaps TRBD2 as D (5 bases). The sequence came from a man aged 50 or older with acute or convalescent COVID-19. CDR3: CASSERGYYDEQFF. The CDR3 DNA reads as TGTGCCAGCAGTGAACGCGGGTATTATGATGAGCAGTTCTTC.